These T cell receptor beta chains were read from a single sample in a study of Graves' ophthalmopathy and Graves' hyperthyroidism. TCRdb called the multiplex PCR reads again in MiXCR, with one record for every CDR3 protein. The sample includes hundreds of thousands of distinct CDR3 sequences, about a fifth of them seen just once. The sequencing sample was made of peripheral blood. These receptor sequences come from a young woman with stable Graves' hyperthyroidism. Some clones in this sample may be carry-over from other donors' samples. Both conserved end residues are part of each CDR3. Fields, in order: V gene, D gene, clone size, J gene, CDR3 length, CDR3 protein, CDR3 DNA. A D gene is named only where the DNA matches it firmly. Clone size is shown for a subset of rows, as once, few, many or a class of expanded clone.

TRBV2,TRBD2,-,TRBJ2-5,18,CASSTENSPGLADETQYF,TGTGCCAGCAGTACGGAGAATAGTCCGGGACTAGCGGACGAGACCCAGTACTTC
TRBV5-1,-,many,TRBJ2-7,14,CASSLSLGSYEQYF,TGCGCCAGCAGCTTGTCTCTGGGTTCCTACGAGCAGTACTTC
TRBV30,-,many,TRBJ1-1,14,CAWSVGRRDTEAFF,TGTGCCTGGAGTGTAGGGCGCAGGGACACTGAAGCTTTCTTT
TRBV11-3,-,-,TRBJ2-7,13,CASSNGGINEQYF,TGTGCCAGCAGCAACGGGGGCATCAACGAGCAGTACTTC
TRBV12-3/TRBV12-4,-,-,TRBJ2-7,15,CASTTRSGRGYEQYF,TGTGCCAGCACTACCAGGTCGGGGAGGGGGTACGAGCAGTACTTC
TRBV10-3,-,many,TRBJ2-7,14,CAIKPEGIPYEQYF,TGTGCCATCAAACCGGAGGGCATCCCTTACGAGCAGTACTTC
TRBV7-8,-,-,TRBJ2-5,15,CASSLVGINQETQYF,TGTGCCAGCAGCTTAGTAGGGATTAACCAAGAGACCCAGTACTTC
TRBV6-2/TRBV6-3,-,many,TRBJ1-3,15,CASSPDRSSGNTIYF,TGTGCCAGCAGTCCCGACAGGTCCTCTGGAAACACCATATATTTT
TRBV6-2/TRBV6-3,-,few,TRBJ1-1,19,CASSYSIRTSDFMNTEAFF,TGTGCCAGCAGTTACTCGATACGGACATCAGATTTCATGAACACTGAAGCTTTCTTT
TRBV6-1,-,-,TRBJ1-5,14,CASSEALGSQPQHF,TGTGCCAGCAGTGAAGCCCTAGGCAGTCAGCCCCAGCATTTT
TRBV7-9,-,-,TRBJ2-5,15,CASSFGGGTGETQYF,TGTGCCAGCAGCTTCGGAGGGGGGACGGGAGAGACCCAGTACTTC
TRBV12-3/TRBV12-4,TRBD1,-,TRBJ1-2,16,CASSLVDRRRFTGYTF,TGTGCCAGCAGTTTAGTGGACAGGCGCCGATTTACTGGCTACACCTTC
TRBV19,-,many,TRBJ1-1,13,CASSTSWNTEAFF,TGTGCCAGTAGTACATCATGGAACACTGAAGCTTTCTTT
TRBV7-8,-,once,TRBJ1-2,16,CASSLDRTEDNYGYTF,TGTGCCAGCAGCTTGGATAGGACGGAAGATAACTATGGCTACACCTTC
TRBV20-1,-,many,TRBJ2-7,14,CSASQTDPGIEQYF,TGCAGTGCTAGCCAGACAGACCCCGGGATCGAGCAGTACTTC
TRBV10-1,-,many,TRBJ2-2,16,CASSASADANTGELFF,TGCGCCAGCAGTGCGAGCGCCGACGCGAACACCGGGGAGCTGTTTTTT
TRBV28,-,many,TRBJ1-2,15,CASSPTRGSAYGYTF,TGTGCCAGCAGTCCCACCAGGGGCTCTGCTTATGGCTACACCTTC
TRBV10-3,-,-,TRBJ1-1,14,CAIRDSGMKDEAFF,TGTGCCATCAGGGACAGTGGAATGAAGGATGAAGCTTTCTTT
TRBV6-1,-,few,TRBJ1-3,13,CASSVSSGNTIYF,TGTGCCAGCAGTGTTAGCTCTGGAAACACCATATATTTT
TRBV20-1,TRBD1,-,TRBJ1-5,14,CSASEDRDDQPQHF,TGCAGTGCTAGTGAAGACAGGGACGATCAGCCCCAGCATTTT
TRBV5-1,TRBD1,many,TRBJ1-3,19,CASSLGTGGSQSSGNTIYF,TGCGCCAGCAGCCTCGGGACAGGGGGCTCGCAAAGCTCTGGAAACACCATATATTTT
TRBV7-2,TRBD1,many,TRBJ2-5,15,CASSFSGTVLETQYF,TGTGCCAGCAGCTTCTCCGGGACAGTACTAGAGACCCAGTACTTC
TRBV6-1,TRBD2,many,TRBJ2-7,14,CASRRTSGGYEQYF,TGTGCCAGCAGGCGGACTAGCGGGGGATACGAGCAGTACTTC
TRBV6-1,-,-,TRBJ1-5,15,CASSALKNSNQPQHF,TGTGCCAGCAGTGCACTTAAGAATAGCAATCAGCCCCAGCATTTT
TRBV6-1,-,-,TRBJ1-2,14,CAAARNGGSYGYTF,TGTGCCGCTGCCCGCAATGGGGGGAGCTATGGCTACACCTTC
TRBV5-1,TRBD1,many,TRBJ1-1,16,CASSAGQGIWNTEAFF,TGCGCCAGCAGCGCGGGACAGGGGATATGGAACACTGAAGCTTTCTTT
TRBV7-2,TRBD1,-,TRBJ2-7,14,CASSPAGTGDEQYF,TGTGCCAGCAGCCCCGCCGGGACAGGGGACGAGCAGTACTTC
TRBV7-9,-,many,TRBJ1-1,12,CASSPAGFEAFF,TGTGCCAGCAGCCCGGCCGGTTTTGAAGCTTTCTTT
TRBV7-2,TRBD2,many,TRBJ2-5,15,CASRPDIAGGETQYF,TGTGCCAGCAGACCCGACATAGCGGGAGGAGAGACCCAGTACTTC
TRBV29-1,TRBD1,-,TRBJ1-2,13,CSAITGELYGYTF,TGCAGCGCAATCACAGGGGAACTCTATGGCTACACCTTC
TRBV6-1,TRBD1,-,TRBJ2-7,16,CASSPGQGAIVYEQYF,TGTGCCAGCAGCCCCGGACAGGGGGCTATCGTTTACGAGCAGTACTTC